These T cell receptor beta chains were read from a single sample in a study of T cell responses to AZD1222 COVID-19 vaccine. Profiling relied on immunoSEQ multiplex PCR, and the TCRdb table lists in-frame clones only, not all of them. The sample includes 190,000 or so clones, approximately 90% of them seen just once. Here the sequenced sample was peripheral blood, taken 28 days after the second AZD1222 dose. These receptor sequences come from an adult who received the AZD1222 COVID-19 vaccine. CDR3s include the opening cysteine and the closing phenylalanine or tryptophan. Fields, in order: V gene, J gene, CDR3 protein.

v_call: TRBV6-6; j_call: TRBJ2-6; cdr3_aa: CASSYSHSSGANVLTF
v_call: TRBV19; j_call: TRBJ1-6; cdr3_aa: CASSILSYNSPLHF
v_call: TRBV28; j_call: TRBJ1-2; cdr3_aa: CASSSTGTGYGYTF
v_call: TRBV28; j_call: TRBJ1-4; cdr3_aa: CASSRGGTGDEKLFF
v_call: TRBV5-4; j_call: TRBJ1-4; cdr3_aa: CASAAATNEKLFF
v_call: TRBV27; j_call: TRBJ1-5; cdr3_aa: CASSLGINQPQHF
v_call: TRBV7-8; j_call: TRBJ2-7; cdr3_aa: CASSLVLSASYEQYF
v_call: TRBV24-1; j_call: TRBJ1-1; cdr3_aa: CATSGPTKLGMNTEAFF
v_call: TRBV10-3; j_call: TRBJ2-7; cdr3_aa: CAISAADRDSYEQYF
v_call: TRBV15; j_call: TRBJ2-5; cdr3_aa: CATGDRLGQETQYF
v_call: TRBV5-1; j_call: TRBJ2-1; cdr3_aa: CASSLGTSGSNEQFF
v_call: TRBV11-2; j_call: TRBJ2-1; cdr3_aa: CASSLGTSGTYNEQFF
v_call: TRBV19; j_call: TRBJ1-6; cdr3_aa: CASGGTLYNSPLHF
v_call: TRBV29-1; j_call: TRBJ2-2; cdr3_aa: CSAFVGSNANTGELFF
v_call: TRBV6-1; j_call: TRBJ2-3; cdr3_aa: CASSEGVGSTDTQYF
v_call: TRBV15; j_call: TRBJ2-1; cdr3_aa: CATSRAAGTSGRNEQFF
v_call: TRBV5-4; j_call: TRBJ1-4; cdr3_aa: CATAGEKLFF
v_call: TRBV4-2; j_call: TRBJ2-7; cdr3_aa: CASSQDRPGYSYEQYF
v_call: TRBV5-1; j_call: TRBJ2-7; cdr3_aa: CASSQSYYEQYF
v_call: TRBV5-4; j_call: TRBJ2-6; cdr3_aa: CASSLDGTEGPSGANVLTF
v_call: TRBV24-1; j_call: TRBJ2-3; cdr3_aa: CATSDFLAGVPDTQYF
v_call: TRBV27; j_call: TRBJ1-5; cdr3_aa: CASSLIGGGEQPQHF
v_call: TRBV5-1; j_call: TRBJ2-7; cdr3_aa: CASSSIPTDYEQYF
v_call: TRBV23-1; j_call: TRBJ2-7; cdr3_aa: CASSPGDRGSCEQYF
v_call: TRBV7-9; j_call: TRBJ2-7; cdr3_aa: CASSSIDSAYEQYF
v_call: TRBV5-8; j_call: TRBJ2-3; cdr3_aa: CASSLLTGATDTQYF
v_call: TRBV5-1; j_call: TRBJ1-1; cdr3_aa: CASSFIEGGDTEAFF
v_call: TRBV3-1/TRBV3-2; j_call: TRBJ2-2; cdr3_aa: CASSQGTGVFTGELFF
v_call: TRBV5-4; j_call: TRBJ1-2; cdr3_aa: CASSLIEGGGARCYGYTF
v_call: TRBV7-9; j_call: TRBJ2-1; cdr3_aa: CASSLSLVHEQFF
v_call: TRBV19; j_call: TRBJ1-4; cdr3_aa: CASSNGGRRVAEKLFF
v_call: TRBV4-1; j_call: TRBJ2-7; cdr3_aa: CASSQRPGSSGRPLSYEQYF
v_call: TRBV2; j_call: TRBJ1-1; cdr3_aa: CASSEGRASRF
v_call: TRBV5-1; j_call: TRBJ2-7; cdr3_aa: CASSLASGASREQYF
v_call: TRBV5-8; j_call: TRBJ2-1; cdr3_aa: CASSSPVAGAYNEQFF
v_call: TRBV11-2; j_call: TRBJ2-1; cdr3_aa: CASSLVAGVGNEQFF
v_call: TRBV7-2; j_call: TRBJ2-1; cdr3_aa: CASSPGGSSYNEQFF
v_call: TRBV7-6; j_call: TRBJ2-1; cdr3_aa: CASSLGLESGLPYNEQFF
v_call: TRBV11-2; j_call: TRBJ2-1; cdr3_aa: CASSLEAGFYNEQFF